Following are 27 T cell receptor beta chains from one sample sequenced in a study of identical twins. TCRdb re-analysed the 5' RACE reads in MiXCR, keeping a single row per CDR3 protein. The table includes about 480,000 distinct CDR3 sequences, 12% to 15% detected once. These same records also appear under a second study, on yellow fever vaccine responses in identical twins.

The sample consisted of CD4+ T cells sorted from blood. The receptor set was obtained from a woman under 30 in good health.

This clonotype was found a few times. The chain couples TRBV5-1 to TRBJ2-1; 7 bases agree with TRBD2. This CDR3 has 17 residues. The V gene's germline CDR1 is SGHRS and CDR2 YFSETQ. The V and J ends lost 2 bases and 0 bases, in that order; junction bases with no gene match: 8. CDR3 residues: CASSFSQGGSSYNEQFF. Written as DNA, the CDR3 is TGCGCCAGCAGCTTCTCTCAGGGCGGGAGCTCCTACAATGAGCAGTTCTTC. The variable domain in full, with the rest retrieved from reference TRBV5-1 and TRBJ2-1, is KAGVTQTPRYLIKTRGQQVTLSCSPISGHRSVSWYQQTPGQGLQFLFEYFSETQRNKGNFPGRFSGRQFSNSRSEMNVSTLELGDSALYLCASSFSQGGSSYNEQFFGPGTRLTVL.

V gene TRBV6-2 or TRBV6-3 combines with J gene TRBJ2-1; 10 nucleotides agree with TRBD1. V gave up 5 bases and J gave up 7 bases; unmatched junction bases: 2. Per the germline V gene, CDR1 is MNHEY and CDR2 is SVGEGT. The CDR3 is made up of 13 amino acids. CDR3 bases: TGTGCCAGCAGTCGGGGACAGGGGAATGAGCAGTTCTTC. This encodes CASSRGQGNEQFF.

This sequence joins TRBV29-1 and TRBJ2-5; D is unresolved. Germline-derived CDR1 and CDR2 are SQVTM and ANQGSEA. The CDR3 is made up of 12 amino acids. V dropped 4 bases and J dropped 3 bases, with 9 bases sitting between them. The CDR3 is CSVGKWEETQYF. CDR3 nucleotide sequence: TGCAGCGTTGGAAAGTGGGAAGAGACCCAGTACTTC.

This clonotype appeared a few times. This CDR3 is CASSLPGLAGDTDTQYF. DNA for the CDR3: TGCGCCAGCAGCTTACCGGGACTAGCGGGGGATACAGATACGCAGTATTTT. This chain joins TRBV5-1 and TRBJ2-3, with 14 nucleotides matching TRBD2. V lost 2 bases and J lost 3; bases outside the gene matches: 5. CDR1 and CDR2 from the germline V gene are SGHRS and YFSETQ. The CDR3 has 17 residues.

In the case of this clonotype: Germline and junction disagree at one end, which may indicate a read error. The chain combines TRBV7-2 with TRBJ2-1; D is uncertain. The CDR3 covers 12 residues. CDR1 is SGHTA and CDR2 is FQGNSA in the germline V gene. CDR3 residues: CASGTLRKETIF. CDR3 bases: TGTGCCAGCGGAACCCTCAGGAAGGAGACGATCTTC.

This clonotype was picked up a small number of times. The V call is TRBV20-1, the J call TRBJ2-3, with 10 bases matching TRBD2. Germline assignment: CDR1 DFQATT and CDR2 SNEGSKA (reference sequence). CDR3 length: 14 amino acids. The trim removed 3 bases at V and 6 bases at J, leaving 6 bases unmatched. DNA for the CDR3: TGCAGTGCTAGTTTGCTAGCGGGAGTGGATACGCAGTATTTT. The encoded protein is CSASLLAGVDTQYF.

This clonotype showed up just a few times. The chain is built from TRBV24-1 and TRBJ1-4; weak D call: TRBD1 (6 bases). Germline CDR1 reads KGHDR; CDR2 reads SFDVKD. Trimming shortened V by 3 bases and J by 8 bases, and 18 bases separated the two germline ends. The CDR3 totals 16 residues. The CDR3 region has the DNA TGTGCCACCAGTGATGGTACAGGGTCCATGAGCGAAAAACTGTTTTTT. This gives the protein CATSDGTGSMSEKLFF.

V usage is TRBV6-2 or TRBV6-3 and J usage is TRBJ2-1; tentative D call: TRBD2 (5 bases). This CDR3 contains 19 residues. Trimming took 2 bases from V and 3 from J, leaving 23 bases between them. Germline V lookup: CDR1 MNHEY, CDR2 SVGEGT. CDR3 DNA: TGTGCCAGCAGTTACAGGCGTTCGTCGTCGGGGAACCTCTACAATGAGCAGTTCTTC. As protein: CASSYRRSSSGNLYNEQFF.

This clonotype came up a few times. The chain employs TRBV20-1 and TRBJ2-7, with D possibly being TRBD1 or TRBD2 (5 bases each). V shed 5 bases and J shed 0 bases, with 20 bases lying between them. This CDR3 is built from 16 residues. Germline CDR1 reads DFQATT; CDR2 reads SNEGSKA (reference sequence). The CDR3 spells CSARRDGTDSSYEQYF. In DNA, the CDR3 is TGCAGTGCTCGACGAGACGGGACGGATAGCTCCTACGAGCAGTACTTC.

The chain carries TRBV6-6 and TRBJ2-3, with 8 bases fitting TRBD2. The CDR3 has 13 residues. Germline V gives CDR1 MNHNY, CDR2 SVGAGI (reference sequence). V lost 10 bases and J lost 2; bases outside the gene matches: 5. CDR3 sequence: CATIAGNTDTQYF. Here the CDR3 DNA reads TGTGCCACGATAGCGGGGAACACAGATACGCAGTATTTT.

The chain joins TRBV7-8 to TRBJ1-5, with D perhaps TRBD1 (5 bases). Germline lookup yields CDR1 SGHVS and CDR2 FQNEAQ. This CDR3 is built from 15 residues. V was pared by 7 bases and J by 2 bases, with 15 bases between. The CDR3 is CASIPGTDRNQPQHF. In nucleotides, the CDR3 is TGTGCCAGCATCCCCGGGACGGACCGCAATCAGCCCCAGCATTTT.

The table lists this clonotype with a few counts. The chain employs TRBV20-1 and TRBJ2-5; TRBD1 agrees at 11 bases. The length of the CDR3 is 14 residues. With V trimmed by 3 bases and J by 6 bases, 6 bases remained unmatched. From germline, CDR1 is DFQATT and CDR2 SNEGSKA (reference sequence). This CDR3 is CSARTGTGGQTQYF. As DNA, the CDR3 is TGCAGTGCTAGGACCGGGACAGGGGGTCAGACCCAGTACTTC.

This clonotype was observed many times. Here the CDR3 reads CASSPLRTGELFF. The CDR3 nucleotides are TGTGCCAGCAGTCCACTGAGAACCGGGGAGCTGTTTTTT. J is TRBJ2-2 and V is TRBV12-3 or TRBV12-4, with D unresolved. The length of the CDR3 is 13 residues. Deletions cut 5 bases from V and 5 bases from J, with 9 bases between.

The chain couples TRBV3-1 to TRBJ2-6; D perhaps matches TRBD2 (5 bases). From germline, CDR1 is LGHDT and CDR2 YNNKEL (reference sequence). The CDR3 runs 19 residues. Trimming stripped 3 bases from V and 1 base from J, with 19 bases between. CDR3 sequence reads: CASSQGYQGRGSGANVLTF. The CDR3 nucleotides are TGTGCCAGCAGCCAGGGTTATCAAGGAAGAGGGTCTGGGGCCAACGTCCTGACTTTC.

The chain uses TRBV10-3 and TRBJ2-7; 8 bases line up with TRBD2. CDR3 length: 13 amino acids. Trimming removed 5 bases from V and 3 bases from J; junction bases left unmatched: 3. CDR1 is ENHRY and CDR2 is SYGVKD in the germline V gene. CDR3 amino acids: CAISTGTSYEQYF. The CDR3 region has the DNA TGTGCCATCAGTACGGGGACTAGCTACGAGCAGTACTTC.

The chain recombines TRBV10-3 with TRBJ2-7; a weak D match, TRBD1 (5 bases). In germline, CDR1 is ENHRY, CDR2 SYGVKD. This CDR3 is 14 amino acids long. Between the trimmed V and J ends, which lost 7 bases and 7 bases, there was a span of 20 bases. This CDR3 reads CAITLDTPPREQYF. The CDR3 bases are TGTGCCATCACCCTGGACACCCCCCCTCGGGAGCAGTACTTC.

This clonotype came up a few times. This rearrangement joins TRBV2 to TRBJ1-2, with 9 nucleotides matching TRBD1. After removal of 8 bases from V and 0 bases from J, the junction contained 1 base not matched to a gene. Germline V gene lookup returns CDR1 SNHLY and CDR2 FYNNEI. This CDR3 comprises 13 residues. The CDR3 here is CASGTGPNYGYTF. In DNA, the CDR3 is TGTGCCAGCGGGACAGGGCCTAACTATGGCTACACCTTC. The whole variable domain, remainder taken from reference TRBV2 and TRBJ1-2, is EPEVTQTPSHQVTQMGQEVILRCVPISNHLYFYWYRQILGQKVEFLVSFYNNEISEKSEIFDDQFSVERPDGSNFTLKIRSTKLEDSAMYFCASGTGPNYGYTFGSGTRLTVV.

This clonotype was observed at least ten times. This rearrangement joins TRBV2 to TRBJ1-5, with 8 positions matching TRBD1. This CDR3 spans 15 amino acids. CDR1 SNHLY and CDR2 FYNNEI come from the germline V gene. The V gene end was trimmed by 5 bases and the J gene end by 2 bases; junction bases not matched to a gene: 5. This chain's CDR3 is CASSYRGDGNQPQHF. The CDR3 bases are TGTGCCAGCAGTTACAGGGGGGATGGCAATCAGCCCCAGCATTTT.

The chain has TRBV7-2 and TRBJ2-3; D is unclear. The CDR3 has 14 residues. The V gene lost 4 bases and the J gene lost 5 bases, with 13 bases spanning the gap. Germline V gene sequence: CDR1 SGHTA, CDR2 FQGNSA. The CDR3 spells CASSSLRALDTQYF. CDR3 DNA: TGTGCCAGCAGCTCCCTCCGGGCATTAGATACGCAGTATTTT.

Note on this clonotype: An end of the junction differs from the germline gene, which may be a read error. The chain uses TRBV5-6 and TRBJ2-7; D gene ambiguous. CDR1 and CDR2 (germline): SGHDT, YYEEEE. This CDR3 comprises 14 residues. CDR3 in DNA: TGTGTCAGCAGCGAAGATCCGGACCCAATCGAGCAGTACTTC. The encoded protein is CVSSEDPDPIEQYF.

This clonotype was recorded at least ten times. The CDR3, as DNA: TGTGCCAGCAGCATAGCGCCTGAGACCCAGTACTTC. As protein: CASSIAPETQYF. The chain employs TRBV12-3 or TRBV12-4 and TRBJ2-5, with D possibly being TRBD2 (5 bases). The CDR3 is made up of 12 amino acids. Trimming left V 6 bases short and J 5 bases short, with 10 bases between.

The chain joins TRBV10-3 to TRBJ2-1; 13 nucleotides align to TRBD2. Germline CDR1 is ENHRY and CDR2 is SYGVKD. V dropped 8 bases and J dropped 9; count of bases not matched to a gene: 7. There are 14 residues in the CDR3. CDR3 bases: TGTGCCATCGGCAGGACTAGCGGGGGTATTGAGCAGTTCTTC. Protein product: CAIGRTSGGIEQFF.

This clonotype was found many times. The chain joins TRBV20-1 to TRBJ2-2, with D unclear. This CDR3 spans 15 amino acids. V lost 3 bases and J lost 6, with 17 bases in between. Germline-derived CDR1 and CDR2 are DFQATT and SNEGSKA (reference sequence). The CDR3 sequence is CSASKDVLGSGELFF. CDR3 bases: TGCAGTGCTAGTAAGGACGTTCTGGGCTCCGGGGAGCTGTTTTTT.

This chain links TRBV4-2 with TRBJ2-5; 10 nucleotides align to TRBD2. CDR3 length equals 17 residues. Germline loops: CDR1 LGHNA, CDR2 YNFKEQ. V was pared by 0 bases and J by 2 bases, with 6 bases of the junction left unmatched. In nucleotides, the CDR3 is TGTGCCAGCAGCCAAGATGTCCTAGCGGGGGTTCAAGAGACCCAGTACTTC. This codes for CASSQDVLAGVQETQYF.

This clonotype was observed a handful of times. The chain joins TRBV12-3 or TRBV12-4 to TRBJ1-5; D not certain. V was cut by 3 bases and J by 6 bases, with 9 bases left in between. This CDR3 region has 13 residues. The CDR3 loop reads CASSFQSGQPQHF. As DNA, the CDR3 is TGTGCCAGCAGTTTTCAATCAGGTCAGCCCCAGCATTTT.

This clonotype was counted between two and nine times. This chain links TRBV28 with TRBJ2-7; D is ambiguous. Trimming cost V 4 bases and J 3 bases, with 13 bases left between them. CDR3 length equals 14 residues. Germline V gives CDR1 MDHEN, CDR2 SYDVKM. CDR3 loop: CASSSQAAIYEQYF. CDR3 nucleotides: TGTGCCAGCAGTTCTCAGGCGGCTATCTACGAGCAGTACTTC.

This clonotype was observed a few times. This rearrangement joins TRBV2 to TRBJ2-2, with TRBD2 as a possible D gene (6 bases). There are 15 residues in the CDR3. In germline, CDR1 is SNHLY, CDR2 FYNNEI. V was pared by 6 bases and J by 4 bases, with 15 bases between. The CDR3 DNA reads TGTGCCAGCAGCCCGGTTTTGGGGGGCACCGGGGAGCTGTTTTTT. Encoded protein: CASSPVLGGTGELFF.